Listed below are T cell receptor beta chains from one sample, sequenced in a study of T cell repertoires in cytomegalovirus infection. TCRdb used MiXCR to reprocess the reads, holding one entry per CDR3 protein. Of 300,000 to 400,000 distinct CDR3 sequences detected, approximately 25% appear once; the ten largest clones hold approximately 12%. For these TCRs, the target antigens are not known. Here the sequenced sample was cultured PBMCs, taken from culture after CMV antigen stimulation. The receptors shown here come from a human donor in good health (CMV status not recorded). Some clones in this sample may be carry-over from other donors' samples. Both conserved end residues are part of each CDR3. The D gene is left open where the match is weak. For some rows the clone size is stated as once, few or many, or as a class when expanded; others skip it.

D gene,J gene,clone size,V gene,CDR3 protein,CDR3 DNA
TRBD1,TRBJ1-1,NA,TRBV20-1,CSARDHTGEGGAFF,TGCAGTGCTAGAGACCATACAGGGGAGGGAGGTGCTTTCTTT
NA,TRBJ1-5,NA,TRBV7-2,CASSLMGRGNQPQHF,TGTGCCAGCAGCTTAATGGGAAGGGGAAATCAGCCCCAGCATTTT
NA,TRBJ2-3,NA,TRBV7-6,CASSLRAGGGTDTQYF,TGTGCCAGCAGCTTAAGGGCGGGTGGGGGCACAGATACGCAGTATTTT
NA,TRBJ2-1,NA,TRBV24-1,CATSDLASDYNEQFF,TGTGCCACCAGTGATTTGGCTAGCGACTACAATGAGCAGTTCTTC
NA,TRBJ1-1,NA,TRBV6-6,CASGDPGEGTEAFF,TGTGCCAGCGGGGACCCCGGGGAAGGGACTGAAGCTTTCTTT
NA,TRBJ2-7,NA,TRBV7-9,CASSPGTHLAEQYF,TGTGCCAGCAGCCCCGGGACCCACCTGGCCGAGCAGTACTTC
TRBD2,TRBJ2-5,NA,TRBV29-1,CSVAASGRVKTQYF,TGCAGCGTTGCGGCTAGCGGGAGAGTGAAGACCCAGTACTTC
TRBD2,TRBJ2-5,NA,TRBV2,CASSQGLAGGLETQYF,TGTGCCAGCAGCCAGGGACTAGCGGGAGGGTTGGAGACCCAGTACTTC
NA,TRBJ2-5,NA,TRBV4-1,CASSQDWGPNLRGQETQYF,TGCGCCAGCAGCCAAGACTGGGGACCCAACCTTCGGGGTCAAGAGACCCAGTACTTC
TRBD2,TRBJ2-1,NA,TRBV19,CASSLQTSGGYNEQFF,TGTGCCAGTAGTCTCCAGACTAGCGGGGGATACAATGAGCAGTTCTTC
NA,TRBJ1-1,NA,TRBV18,CASSPPFSRTTAFF,TGTGCCAGCTCACCACCGTTCAGCCGGACTACTGCTTTCTTT
TRBD2,TRBJ2-1,few,TRBV7-9,CASSLGSGRDREQFF,TGTGCCAGCAGCTTAGGAAGCGGGAGGGATCGGGAGCAGTTCTTC
TRBD1,TRBJ2-7,few,TRBV2,CASRGTGGLLRNEQYF,TGTGCCAGCAGGGGGACAGGGGGCCTACTGAGGAACGAGCAGTACTTC
TRBD1,TRBJ2-1,few,TRBV6-2/TRBV6-3,CASSRLGQWNNEQFF,TGTGCCAGCAGCAGACTGGGACAGTGGAACAATGAGCAGTTCTTC
NA,TRBJ2-1,NA,TRBV29-1,CSVTGIPPNNEQFF,TGCAGCGTTACAGGGATACCGCCGAACAATGAGCAGTTCTTC
NA,TRBJ2-6,NA,TRBV5-4,CASSLENSVLQGPAGANVLTF,TGTGCCAGCAGCTTGGAGAATAGTGTTCTCCAGGGGCCAGCTGGGGCCAACGTCCTGACTTTC
NA,TRBJ1-1,many,TRBV7-2,CASLPMNTEAFF,TGTGCCAGCCTCCCGATGAACACTGAAGCTTTCTTT
TRBD1,TRBJ1-6,many,TRBV19,CASSIRTGRWSPLHF,TGTGCCAGTAGTATCAGGACAGGGCGGTGGTCACCCCTCCACTTT
NA,TRBJ2-1,many,TRBV7-2,CASSFLGLGRGNEQFF,TGTGCCAGCAGCTTTTTGGGATTAGGGAGAGGAAATGAGCAGTTCTTC
NA,TRBJ1-1,few,TRBV6-2/TRBV6-3,CASRGTENTEAFF,TGTGCCAGCAGGGGAACAGAGAACACTGAAGCTTTCTTT
NA,TRBJ2-4,NA,TRBV5-5,CASSSSIQRVTHKNIQYF,TGTGCCAGCAGCTCATCCATCCAGCGGGTCACTCACAAAAACATTCAGTACTTC
TRBD2,TRBJ2-1,NA,TRBV10-3,CATSLREDNEQFF,TGTGCCACATCACTCCGGGAGGACAATGAGCAGTTCTTC
NA,TRBJ2-1,few,TRBV9,CASSVGGSENNEQFF,TGTGCCAGCAGCGTAGGGGGTAGCGAAAACAATGAGCAGTTCTTC
NA,TRBJ1-2,few,TRBV11-1,CASSSTSRAHGGYTF,TGTGCCAGCAGCTCGACTAGTAGGGCGCACGGCGGCTACACCTTC
TRBD1,TRBJ2-7,few,TRBV28,CASSSDRGMYEQYF,TGTGCCAGCAGTTCTGACAGGGGTATGTACGAGCAGTACTTC
NA,TRBJ2-3,few,TRBV7-2,CASSYHTDTQYF,TGTGCCAGCAGTTACCACACAGATACGCAGTATTTT
NA,TRBJ1-5,few,TRBV7-2,CASSFTADNQPQHF,TGTGCCAGCAGCTTCACCGCCGACAATCAGCCCCAGCATTTT
NA,TRBJ1-1,NA,TRBV7-3,CASSLTSRSGAFF,TGTGCCAGCAGCTTAACTAGCCGATCAGGGGCTTTCTTT
NA,TRBJ2-1,NA,TRBV7-9,CASSLALRDEQFF,TGTGCCAGCAGCTTAGCCTTACGGGATGAGCAGTTCTTC
TRBD2,TRBJ2-1,many,TRBV11-1,CASSFGASGGYNEQFF,TGTGCCAGCAGCTTCGGGGCTAGCGGGGGTTACAATGAGCAGTTCTTC
NA,TRBJ2-1,few,TRBV19,CASSTRAGEQFF,TGTGCCAGTAGTACTAGGGCCGGTGAGCAGTTCTTC
TRBD2,TRBJ2-1,NA,TRBV20-1,CSARAGTINEQFF,TGCAGTGCTAGAGCTGGGACTATCAATGAGCAGTTCTTC
NA,TRBJ2-2,NA,TRBV5-4,CASRRTGNTGELFF,TGTGCCAGCCGACGAACGGGGAACACCGGGGAGCTGTTTTTT
NA,TRBJ1-3,NA,TRBV19,CASSPTASSGNTIYF,TGTGCCAGTAGTCCAACAGCCAGCTCTGGAAACACCATATATTTT
NA,TRBJ2-1,NA,TRBV7-2,CASSLEFGYNEQFF,TGTGCCAGCAGCTTAGAGTTCGGATACAATGAGCAGTTCTTC
NA,TRBJ1-1,few,TRBV6-5,CASSYSRQISARDFF,TGTGCCAGCAGTTATTCCCGACAGATATCCGCTCGGGATTTCTTT
NA,TRBJ2-2,NA,TRBV11-3,CASSGRSPGELFF,TGTGCCAGCAGCGGACGTTCGCCCGGGGAGCTGTTTTTT
TRBD1,TRBJ1-5,NA,TRBV6-8,CASDNRGTGRDQPQHF,TGTGCCAGCGACAACAGAGGGACAGGGAGGGATCAGCCCCAGCATTTT
TRBD1,TRBJ2-2,few,TRBV25-1,CASSPPTGDETGELFF,TGTGCCAGCAGCCCCCCGACAGGGGACGAAACCGGGGAGCTGTTTTTT
NA,TRBJ2-7,few,TRBV18,CASSPPGSNLYEQYF,TGTGCCAGCTCACCACCAGGCTCCAACCTCTACGAGCAGTACTTC
TRBD2,TRBJ2-1,many,TRBV7-2,CASSLGISGTVSLYNEQFF,TGTGCCAGCAGCTTAGGAATTAGCGGGACGGTCTCACTTTACAATGAGCAGTTCTTC
NA,TRBJ2-5,few,TRBV14,CASSPLGGPGETQYF,TGTGCCAGCAGCCCCCTAGGGGGTCCAGGAGAGACCCAGTACTTC
NA,TRBJ2-1,NA,TRBV29-1,CSVEDQDRSSYNEQFF,TGCAGCGTTGAAGATCAAGACAGGAGCTCCTACAATGAGCAGTTCTTC
NA,TRBJ2-3,NA,TRBV7-8,CASSLRRDPSTDTQYF,TGTGCCAGCAGCTTACGCCGGGATCCTAGCACAGATACGCAGTATTTT
TRBD1,TRBJ1-6,NA,TRBV12-5,CASGGTDYNSPLHF,TGTGCTAGTGGGGGGACAGATTATAATTCACCCCTCCACTTT
NA,TRBJ1-1,NA,TRBV10-2,CASESSMNTEAFF,TGCGCCAGTGAATCATCCATGAACACTGAAGCTTTCTTT
NA,TRBJ2-5,many,TRBV7-8,CASRLSGTTKETQYF,TGTGCCAGCAGACTATCCGGGACGACAAAAGAGACCCAGTACTTC